This TCR beta chain was found in a study of cytotoxic CD8 clonotypes in ibrutinib-treated CLL. At the level of the study: Results showed roughly 25 partial and 2 complete responses; following median about 68 months, 14 remained remitted, about 12 advanced.

Library input was roughly 1.8 micrograms of DNA from cryopreserved PBMCs. Comment on this clone: Antigen unknown.

Germline CDR1 MNHEY, CDR2 SVGAGI. Trimming removed 8 bases from V and 7 bases from J, with 11 bases in between. The CDR3 loop spans 11 amino acids. Findings and caveats of the study: The study found clonality rose at ibrutinib response, then fell toward baseline at progression.

Depths of 1 in 200,000 to 1 in 1 million T cells were the sequencing target. Assay used: immunoSEQ multiplex PCR; TCRdb lists only in-frame clones, some missing. Of over 95,000 clones in the sample, approximately 56% were seen once. This chain connects TRBV6-5 to TRBJ2-5, with D unclear. Here the sequenced sample was PBMCs, taken after 24 months of ibrutinib treatment. The clonotype originates from a human donor with chronic lymphocytic leukemia. The CDR3 DNA reads as TGTGCCAGCTGTGACTTTCGGACCCAGTACTTC. It codes for CASCDFRTQYF.